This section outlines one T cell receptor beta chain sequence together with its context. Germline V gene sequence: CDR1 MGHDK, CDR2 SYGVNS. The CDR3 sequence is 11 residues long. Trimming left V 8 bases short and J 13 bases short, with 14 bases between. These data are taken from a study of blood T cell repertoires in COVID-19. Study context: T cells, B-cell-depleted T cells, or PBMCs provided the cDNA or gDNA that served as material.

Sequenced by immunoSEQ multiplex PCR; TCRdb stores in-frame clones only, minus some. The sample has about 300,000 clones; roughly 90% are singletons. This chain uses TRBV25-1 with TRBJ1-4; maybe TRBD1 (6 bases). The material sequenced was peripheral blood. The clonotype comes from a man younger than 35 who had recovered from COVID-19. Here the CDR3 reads CASRQAGILFF. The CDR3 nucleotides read TGTGCCAGCCGACAGGCCGGGATACTGTTTTTT.